This T cell receptor beta chain was profiled in a study of blood T cell repertoires in COVID-19. In the study overall: PBMCs, B-cell-depleted T cells, or T cells provided the cDNA or gDNA that made up the material.

This table comes from immunoSEQ multiplex PCR, and its TCRdb copy is limited to in-frame clones, with some not included. The sample lists some 7,700 clones; roughly 88% were seen once. CDR3 length: 16 residues. V was shortened by 1 base and J by 2 bases, with 15 bases between the two germline ends. The V gene's germline CDR1 is SGHAT and CDR2 FQNNGV. V is TRBV11-2 and J is TRBJ2-7, with D perhaps matching TRBD1 (6 bases). What was sequenced was peripheral blood. The receptor comes from a human donor in a cohort sampled during active COVID-19. Here the CDR3 reads CASSLGIGTLPYEQYF. The CDR3, as DNA: TGTGCCAGCAGCTTAGGTATAGGGACACTCCCCTACGAGCAGTACTTC.